The rows below give T cell receptor beta chains drawn from one sample of a study of cytomegalovirus exposure and HLA in healthy donors. Assay: immunoSEQ multiplex PCR; the TCRdb copy retains only in-frame clones and omits some. The sample lists some 140,000 clones, approximately 70% seen once, with around 1.2% in the top ten. The specimen was PBMCs. The receptors come from a middle-aged woman in good health and CMV-seronegative. Each CDR3 is given with its conserved first and last residue. A D gene is named only where the DNA matches it firmly. Clone size is given for some rows only: seen once, a few or many times, or a class if the clone is expanded.

TRBJ1-4,TRBD1,TRBV27,few,TGTGCCAGCAGTTTAAGGTGGACAGGGAGGAATGAAAAACTGTTTTTT,CASSLRWTGRNEKLFF
TRBJ2-1,TRBD1,TRBV7-8,.,TGTGCCAGCAGCTATGTTTCCCGGGACAGGGTCTACAATGAGCAGTTCTTC,CASSYVSRDRVYNEQFF
TRBJ2-7,.,TRBV6-5,few,TGTGCCAGCAGTAAGGGGAGGGGGGCCTACGAGCAGTACTTC,CASSKGRGAYEQYF
TRBJ2-3,TRBD2,TRBV6-5,.,TGTGCCAGCACCGAACGCGGGGGGGCCAAGGGTACGCAGTATTTT,CASTERGGAKGTQYF
TRBJ2-5,.,TRBV5-1,.,TGCGCCAGCAGCTTGCATGGGGAGGTAACCGAGACCCAGTACTTC,CASSLHGEVTETQYF
TRBJ1-2,.,TRBV7-9,.,TGTTCCAGCAGGGCCAACAGCGCTAGCAGCTATGGCTACACCTTC,CSSRANSASSYGYTF
TRBJ1-6,.,TRBV4-2,.,TGTGCCAGCAGCCAAGGACAGCTTAATTCGCCCCTCCACTTT,CASSQGQLNSPLHF
TRBJ2-2,.,TRBV6-1,.,TGTGCCAGCAGGACAGGTGCAAACACCGGGGAGCTGTTTTTT,CASRTGANTGELFF
TRBJ2-1,.,TRBV4-1,.,TGCGCCAGCAGCCAAGAAGGGCCAGGGGCTTCGGATGAGCAGTTCTTC,CASSQEGPGASDEQFF
TRBJ2-1,TRBD1,TRBV15,.,TGTGCCACCAGCGGGGGGGACAGGGGGCACGGTGGCGGGAACAATGAGCAGTTCTTC,CATSGGDRGHGGGNNEQFF
TRBJ2-3,TRBD2,TRBV5-1,.,TGCGCCAGCACAACCGGGACTAGCGACACAGATACGCAGTATTTT,CASTTGTSDTDTQYF
TRBJ2-1,.,TRBV4-1,.,TGCGCCAGCAGCCAACCAGCCCGGGACAAGTACAATGAGCAGTTCTTC,CASSQPARDKYNEQFF
TRBJ1-3,.,TRBV6-1,.,TGTGCCAGCAGTGAACGAGTCCAATCTGGAAACACCATATATTTT,CASSERVQSGNTIYF
TRBJ2-2,TRBD2,TRBV28,.,TGTGCCAGCAGTCTCAGAGCGGGGGCGGGCACCGGGGAGCTGTTTTTT,CASSLRAGAGTGELFF
TRBJ1-2,TRBD1,TRBV28,.,TGTGCCAGCAGCCAAACGCTGGGACAGGTTAACTATGGCTACACCTTC,CASSQTLGQVNYGYTF
TRBJ2-6,.,TRBV4-3,.,TGCGCCAGCAGCCAAGATTGGGGCAGGGGCCTCTCTGGGGCCAACGTCCTGACTTTC,CASSQDWGRGLSGANVLTF
TRBJ1-2,.,TRBV28,.,TGTGCCAGCAGTTCACTCGGGACACAGAACTATGGCTACACCTTC,CASSSLGTQNYGYTF
TRBJ2-3,TRBD1,TRBV13,.,TGTGCCAGCAGCTCAAGGGACAGTCCCCGCACAGATACGCAGTATTTT,CASSSRDSPRTDTQYF
TRBJ2-3,.,TRBV18,.,TGTGCCAGCTCACCACCCACGGGGGTCCCCACAGATACGCAGTATTTT,CASSPPTGVPTDTQYF
TRBJ1-6,.,TRBV28,.,TGTGCCAGCAGCCCCTCGACAGACGTTGACAATTCACCCCTCCACTTT,CASSPSTDVDNSPLHF
TRBJ1-1,.,TRBV5-1,.,TGCGCCAGCAGCTTGGACGGGGGGAACACTGAAGCTTTCTTT,CASSLDGGNTEAFF
TRBJ1-2,TRBD1,TRBV5-6,.,TGTGCCAGCAGCTTAACCGGGACAGGAGGTTATGGCTACACCTTC,CASSLTGTGGYGYTF
TRBJ1-1,.,TRBV6-5,.,TGTGCCAGCAGAAGGGGTTTGCACACTGAAGCTTTCTTT,CASRRGLHTEAFF
TRBJ2-1,.,TRBV13,.,TGTGCCAGCAGCTTAGGCTACCACAATGAGCAGTTCTTC,CASSLGYHNEQFF
TRBJ2-1,TRBD1,TRBV4-1,.,TGCGCCAGCAGCCAAGTACCAGGGGCTGGGACAGGGGTGAATGAGCAGTTCTTC,CASSQVPGAGTGVNEQFF
TRBJ2-2,TRBD2,TRBV28,.,TGTGCCACTACGTATGGTAGCGGGGTCTCCACCGGGGAGCTGTTTTTT,CATTYGSGVSTGELFF
TRBJ2-5,.,TRBV29-1,.,TGCAGCGGGACGGGAAGCCAAGAGACCCAGTACTTC,CSGTGSQETQYF
TRBJ1-6,TRBD1,TRBV2,.,TGTGCCAGCAGTGAAAGTACAGGGGTACCGAATTCACCCCTCCACTTT,CASSESTGVPNSPLHF
TRBJ2-7,TRBD1,TRBV29-1,.,TGCAGCGCCGGCGGGACAGGTCTCTACGAGCAGTACTTC,CSAGGTGLYEQYF
TRBJ2-1,TRBD2,TRBV6-1,.,TGTGCCAGCAGTGTCCCCAGCGGGGGGGCAAATGAGCAGTTCTTC,CASSVPSGGANEQFF
TRBJ1-1,TRBD1,TRBV7-6,.,TGTGCCAGCAGCACAGGGACAGGGGGCGGGAGCACTGAAGCTTTCTTT,CASSTGTGGGSTEAFF
TRBJ1-3,TRBD1,TRBV29-1,once,TGCAGCGTGGAGGACAGGTCCGGAAACACCATATATTTT,CSVEDRSGNTIYF
TRBJ2-7,TRBD1,TRBV5-1,.,TGCGCCAGCAGCTTGGTAGGGGGCGTAGATGGGTACGAGCAGTACTTC,CASSLVGGVDGYEQYF
TRBJ1-1,TRBD1,TRBV5-1,.,TGCGCCAGCAGCCAAGGGGGCAGCGACACTGAAGCTTTCTTT,CASSQGGSDTEAFF
TRBJ2-3,TRBD1,TRBV6-1,once,TGTGCCAGCAGTGTCCCTGGACAGGGGATGGATACGCAGTATTTT,CASSVPGQGMDTQYF
TRBJ1-3,TRBD1,TRBV5-5,.,TGTGCCAGCAGCTCGGGACAGGAGTATTCTGGAAACACCATATATTTT,CASSSGQEYSGNTIYF
TRBJ1-2,TRBD1,TRBV5-1,.,TGCGCCAGCAGCTTACACCTGACAGGGGGGAGTGATGGCTACACCTTC,CASSLHLTGGSDGYTF
TRBJ2-7,TRBD2,TRBV11-2,.,TGTGCCAGCAGCCCGCGGGGGGTCGTCGAGCAGTACTTC,CASSPRGVVEQYF
TRBJ2-1,TRBD1,TRBV27,.,TGTGCCAGCCAGGACAGGGGTAGGGGGAATAACGGGAATGAGCAGTTCTTC,CASQDRGRGNNGNEQFF
TRBJ2-1,TRBD1,TRBV9,.,TGTGCCAGCAGCGTAAATTGCCGGGACAGGGCATTATGTGAGCAGTTCTTC,CASSVNCRDRALCEQFF
TRBJ1-2,.,TRBV7-2,few,TGTGCCAGCAGCTTATCCTTTCCCGGCTACACCTTC,CASSLSFPGYTF
TRBJ2-5,TRBD2,TRBV5-1,.,TGCGCCAGCAGCACTCGACTAGCGGGGGGGAGAGAGACCCAGTACTTC,CASSTRLAGGRETQYF
TRBJ2-1,TRBD2,TRBV5-1,.,TGCGCCAGCAGCTCACAGACTAGCCTTTTTGGCAATGAGCAGTTCTTC,CASSSQTSLFGNEQFF
TRBJ1-6,TRBD1,TRBV5-1,.,TGCGCCAGCAGATTCGGACAGGGGGATTCACCCCTCCACTTT,CASRFGQGDSPLHF
TRBJ1-2,TRBD1,TRBV2,.,TGTGCCAGCAGTGGGGACAGGGGGACCTTC,CASSGDRGTF
TRBJ1-6,.,TRBV18,once,TGTGCCAGCTCAATCCAGGGGATGGATTCACCCCTCCACTTT,CASSIQGMDSPLHF
TRBJ1-1,.,TRBV29-1,few,TGCAGCGTTGAAAATCGACAGGTTTCGGGAGCTTTCTTT,CSVENRQVSGAFF
TRBJ1-1,.,TRBV29-1,few,TGCAGCGTAGCTGGACAAGCGAACACTGAAGCTTTCTTT,CSVAGQANTEAFF
TRBJ1-2,.,TRBV5-4,.,TGTGCCAGCAGCTTTGTGGGTGACAATGGCTACACCTTC,CASSFVGDNGYTF
TRBJ1-3,TRBD1,TRBV28,.,TGTGCCAGCAGTTTAGCCCCACAGGGGGCCGGAAACACCATATATTTT,CASSLAPQGAGNTIYF
TRBJ2-1,.,TRBV11-2,once,TGTGCCAGCAGCTTAAACGGAGGGAAAAGTGATGAGCAGTTCTTC,CASSLNGGKSDEQFF
TRBJ2-6,.,TRBV5-4,.,TGTGCCAGCAGTCGATACTTTCAGGAATCTGGGGCCAACGTCCTGACTTTC,CASSRYFQESGANVLTF
TRBJ2-5,.,TRBV7-9,.,TGTGCCAGCAGCTTAACGCAGGGATGGGCCCAAGAGACCCAGTACTTC,CASSLTQGWAQETQYF
TRBJ2-5,TRBD2,TRBV27,.,TGTGCCAGCAGTTTATCGATGGGCGGGGGTCGGTACTTC,CASSLSMGGGRYF